The sequence of this TCR beta chain was determined in a study of T-cell reconstitution after alpha-beta-depleted transplantation in children. During its preparation, the TCRbeta library received unique molecular identifiers. TCRdb ran MiXCR on the PCR reads and lists one entry per CDR3 protein. The data contain approximately 430,000 distinct CDR3 sequences, around 16% of them seen just once; the ten biggest clones take up over 25%. This clonotype was picked up one time. Its antigen is undetermined. Notes on the study in general: Approximately two months post-transplant, alpha-beta T cells reportedly originated from several hundred expanded graft clones.

CDR1 is SQVTM, CDR2 ANQGSEA, per germline. The V and J ends lost 6 bases and 1 base respectively, with 19 bases between them. The CDR3 loop spans 16 amino acids. The material sequenced was PBMCs, mostly from graft donor cells, taken 360 days after TCRalphabeta/CD19-depleted stem cell transplant. V gene TRBV29-1 combines with J gene TRBJ1-5, with a weak D call TRBD1 (6 bases). This receptor was taken from a boy younger than two who had a stem cell transplant for Wiskott-Aldrich syndrome, so the T cells may come from the graft donor. The CDR3 loop reads CSVCQGPRGSNQPQHF. In DNA, the CDR3 is TGCAGCGTATGCCAAGGGCCAAGGGGGAGCAATCAGCCCCAGCATTTT.